This entry lists 21 T cell receptor beta chains sequenced from one sample in a study of CD8+CD57+ T cells in acquired aplastic anemia. Both TCR beta VDJ combination and CDR3 sequence profiling were carried out. Genomic DNA was the template for this profiling. TCRdb reprocessed the reads with MiXCR, giving one entry per CDR3 protein. This table has 42,000 or so distinct CDR3 sequences, around 67% appearing once. Sequencing was done on a sample of sorted CD4+, CD8+, or CD8+CD57+ T cells (not recorded which) from PBMCs. These TCRs come from a human donor in good health, serving as a control.

This clonotype was counted many times. A read error may explain this, as a much larger clone is one base away. CDR3 loop: CASSSFGTLNTGGLFF. The CDR3 DNA reads as TGTGCCAGCAGCTCCTTCGGGACCTTGAACACCGGGGGGCTGTTTTTT. This rearrangement joins TRBV7-8 to TRBJ2-2; D might be TRBD2 (6 bases). CDR3 length: 16 amino acids. Germline-derived CDR1 and CDR2 are SGHVS and FQNEAQ.

This clonotype appeared a few times. At one end the junction does not follow the germline gene, possibly because of a read error. DNA of the CDR3: TGTGCCAGCCATGATGGGGGGACAGGGCACTTC. Its translation: CASHDGGTGHF. The chain employs TRBV2 and TRBJ2-7, with TRBD1 matching 9 bases. Germline-derived CDR1 and CDR2 are SNHLY and FYNNEI. CDR3 length: 11 residues.

The chain couples TRBV2 to TRBJ1-2; D not resolved. This CDR3 is built from 13 residues. Trimming shortened V by 7 bases and J by 2 bases, and 11 bases separated the two germline ends. In germline, CDR1 is SNHLY, CDR2 FYNNEI. The CDR3 here is CASTETLNYGYTF. The CDR3, as DNA: TGTGCCAGCACCGAGACACTAAACTATGGCTACACCTTC.

This chain uses TRBV6-1 with TRBJ1-1; D is possibly TRBD1 (5 bases). In germline, CDR1 is MNHNS, CDR2 SASEGT. The CDR3 runs 14 residues. Trimming pared 4 bases from V and 1 base from J, leaving 10 bases between. This chain's CDR3 is CASSVDSENTEAFF. DNA of the CDR3: TGTGCCAGCAGTGTCGACAGTGAGAACACTGAAGCTTTCTTT.

Only a few counts were recorded for this clonotype. A much larger clone differs from this one at a single base, so this may be a read error. V gene TRBV6-2 or TRBV6-3 combines with J gene TRBJ2-3; D may be TRBD2 (7 bases). The V end was cut by 6 bases, the J end by 2 bases, with 15 bases between. This CDR3 spans 15 amino acids. The germline CDR1 and CDR2 sequences are MNHEY and SVGEGT. CDR3 residues: CASSPGGGHTDTQYF. CDR3 in DNA: TGTGCCAGCAGCCCGGGCGGGGGCCACACAGATACGCAGTATTTT.

To note about this clonotype: The CDR3 end shows no conserved phenylalanine or tryptophan, and so a read error is likely. V usage is TRBV7-7 and J usage is TRBJ2-2; 7 bases match TRBD2. CDR1 is SSHAT, CDR2 FNYEAQ, per germline (reference sequence). The CDR3 contains 18 residues. The CDR3 sequence: CASSLEPQGGRNTGELFI. CDR3 sequence (DNA): TGTGCTAGCAGCCTAGAGCCCCAGGGAGGGCGGAACACCGGGGAGCTGTTTATT.

The chain recombines TRBV7-8 with TRBJ2-7; no reliable D call. V lost 6 bases to trimming and J lost 6 bases, with 6 bases between them. Germline CDR1 SGHVS, CDR2 FQNEAQ. CDR3 length: 10 residues. The chain's CDR3 is CASRAFEQYF. The CDR3 DNA sequence: TGTGCCAGCAGGGCTTTCGAGCAGTACTTC. Full variable domain (rest looked up from reference TRBV7-8 and TRBJ2-7): GAGVSQSPRYKVAKRGQDVALRCDPISGHVSLFWYQQALGQGPEFLTYFQNEAQLDKSGLPSDRFFAERPEGSVSTLKIQRTQQEDSAVYLCASRAFEQYFGPGTRLTVT.

The chain is built from TRBV25-1 and TRBJ2-7; D is tentatively TRBD1 or TRBD2 (6 bases each). The CDR3 totals 16 residues. Germline CDR1 is MGHDK and CDR2 is SYGVNS. The V end lost 1 base, the J end lost 0 bases, and 13 bases lay between the germline ends. CDR3 sequence (DNA): TGTGCCAGCAGTGAATCCGGGGGCCTTAGCTCCTACGAGCAGTACTTC. Translated, it gives CASSESGGLSSYEQYF.

Many counts were recorded for this clonotype. J is TRBJ1-4 and V is TRBV6-6; 9 bases agree with TRBD1. The ends lost 6 bases at V and 5 bases at J; junction bases unmatched: 4. In germline, CDR1 is MNHNY, CDR2 SVGAGI (reference sequence). The CDR3 runs 14 residues. DNA of the CDR3: TGTGCCAGCAGAACGACAGGGGGGAATGAAAAACTGTTTTTT. The encoded protein is CASRTTGGNEKLFF.

The gene calls are TRBV7-2 and TRBJ1-5; D gene ambiguous. The germline CDR1 and CDR2 sequences are SGHTA and FQGNSA. This CDR3 spans 16 amino acids. V was pared by 0 bases and J by 1 base, with 10 bases between. CDR3 sequence (DNA): TGTGCCAGCAGCTTAGCAGGGCGAGTCAGCAATCAGCCCCAGCATTTT. This encodes CASSLAGRVSNQPQHF. Drawing the rest from reference TRBV7-2 and TRBJ1-5, the complete variable domain is GAGVSQSPSNKVTEKGKDVELRCDPISGHTALYWYRQSLGQGLEFLIYFQGNSAPDKSGLPSDRFSAERTGGSVSTLTIQRTQQEDSAVYLCASSLAGRVSNQPQHFGDGTRLSIL.

J is TRBJ2-5 and V is TRBV2; 13 bases line up with TRBD2. Looked up from germline, CDR1 is SNHLY and CDR2 is FYNNEI. The CDR3 consists of 17 residues. Losses at the gene ends were 8 bases for V and 1 base for J; bases not matched to a gene: 10. This CDR3 reads CASWAGTSGETQETQYF. The CDR3 nucleotides read TGTGCCAGCTGGGCCGGGACTAGCGGGGAAACCCAAGAGACCCAGTACTTC. The complete variable domain, with remaining parts taken from reference TRBV2 and TRBJ2-5, reads EPEVTQTPSHQVTQMGQEVILRCVPISNHLYFYWYRQILGQKVEFLVSFYNNEISEKSEIFDDQFSVERPDGSNFTLKIRSTKLEDSAMYFCASWAGTSGETQETQYFGPGTRLLVL.

This clonotype was observed a handful of times. Without the conserved terminal phenylalanine or tryptophan, this CDR3 likely stems from a read error. No DNA is shown, since the ends of the CDR3 on it are uncertain; the CDR3 is the one TCRdb lists. This sequence joins TRBV7-7 and TRBJ2-7; the DNA was not compared with TRBD2, the D call given in the table. Ends included, the CDR3 has 9 residues. Germline CDR1 and CDR2: SSHAT and FNYEAQ (reference sequence). The chain's CDR3 is CASSPRLAG.

This chain joins TRBV10-3 and TRBJ1-1, with D possibly matching TRBD1 (5 bases). The germline V gene has CDR1 ENHRY and CDR2 SYGVKD. The CDR3 covers 14 residues. Trimming removed 3 bases from V and 5 bases from J, with 13 bases in between. The CDR3 loop reads CAISDLPGGTEAFF. The CDR3 nucleotides are TGTGCCATCAGTGACCTCCCCGGGGGGACTGAAGCTTTCTTT.

This clonotype was detected once. The chain employs TRBV7-2 and TRBJ2-5, with 8 bases that match TRBD2. Near its end, the DNA agrees better with TRBJ2-1, so the J call may be wrong. CDR1 SGHTA and CDR2 FQGNSA come from the germline V gene. CDR3 length: 14 amino acids. CDR3 sequence reads: CASSLSREGTEQFF. For the CDR3, the DNA is TGTGCCAGCAGCTTATCCCGGGAGGGCACTGAGCAGTTCTTC.

The chain carries TRBV2 and TRBJ1-1; D is perhaps TRBD1 (5 bases). CDR1 and CDR2 (germline): SNHLY, FYNNEI. The V end lost 4 bases, the J end lost 1 base, and 13 bases lay between the germline ends. The CDR3 is 15 residues long. In DNA, the CDR3 is TGTGCCAGCAGTGGTTCGGACAAGGCGAACACTGAAGCTTTCTTT. It codes for CASSGSDKANTEAFF.

The chain has TRBV7-6 and TRBJ1-5; D is undetermined. Between the trimmed V and J ends, which lost 4 bases and 6 bases, there was a span of 7 bases. The CDR3 sequence is 12 residues long. Germline CDR1 reads SGHVS; CDR2 reads FNYEAQ. CDR3 bases: TGTGCCAGCAGCTCCGGGATTCAGCCCCAGCATTTT. Its protein is CASSSGIQPQHF.

The genes are TRBV20-1 and TRBJ2-7; 8 positions match TRBD1. CDR3 length: 13 residues. Germline CDR1 and CDR2: DFQATT and SNEGSKA (reference sequence). The ends lost 3 bases at V and 5 bases at J; junction bases unmatched: 6. DNA of the CDR3: TGCAGTGCTAGGGACAGGGTCATCCACGAGCAGTACTTC. It encodes CSARDRVIHEQYF.

The CDR3 coding sequence is TGTGCCATAGCACAAAGCACAGATACGCAGTATTTT. It is translated as CAIAQSTDTQYF. The rearrangement uses TRBV10-3 and TRBJ2-3; no clear D gene. The CDR3 covers 12 residues. Germline V gives CDR1 ENHRY, CDR2 SYGVKD. Trimming pared 9 bases from V and 0 bases from J, leaving 7 bases between.

This chain connects TRBV24-1 to TRBJ2-3; maybe TRBD1 (6 bases). The germline V and J ends were trimmed by 3 bases and 2 bases, with 11 bases remaining between them. The CDR3 contains 15 residues. Per germline, CDR1 KGHDR and CDR2 SFDVKD. CDR3 amino acids: CATSDPDRLTDTQYF. CDR3 sequence (DNA): TGTGCCACCAGTGATCCCGACAGGCTCACAGATACGCAGTATTTT.

Only one count was recorded for this clonotype. The genes are TRBV10-3 and TRBJ2-7; TRBD1 or TRBD2 may be the D gene (5 bases each). The V and J ends lost 6 bases and 3 bases respectively, with 15 bases between them. The CDR3 loop spans 14 amino acids. Germline CDR1 ENHRY, CDR2 SYGVKD. CDR3 nucleotide sequence: TGTGCCATCAGCGACCGGGACGTCTACTACGAGCAGTACTTC. Translated: CAISDRDVYYEQYF.

This clonotype was counted ten times or more. The chain joins TRBV6-6 to TRBJ2-3, with a weak D call TRBD2 (5 bases). The CDR3 has 16 residues. CDR1 MNHNY and CDR2 SVGAGI come from the germline V gene (reference sequence). Trimming took 1 base from V and 3 from J, leaving 14 bases between them. The CDR3 bases are TGTGCCAGCAGTTACTTTACTATGGCGGGTACAGATACGCAGTATTTT. It translates to CASSYFTMAGTDTQYF.